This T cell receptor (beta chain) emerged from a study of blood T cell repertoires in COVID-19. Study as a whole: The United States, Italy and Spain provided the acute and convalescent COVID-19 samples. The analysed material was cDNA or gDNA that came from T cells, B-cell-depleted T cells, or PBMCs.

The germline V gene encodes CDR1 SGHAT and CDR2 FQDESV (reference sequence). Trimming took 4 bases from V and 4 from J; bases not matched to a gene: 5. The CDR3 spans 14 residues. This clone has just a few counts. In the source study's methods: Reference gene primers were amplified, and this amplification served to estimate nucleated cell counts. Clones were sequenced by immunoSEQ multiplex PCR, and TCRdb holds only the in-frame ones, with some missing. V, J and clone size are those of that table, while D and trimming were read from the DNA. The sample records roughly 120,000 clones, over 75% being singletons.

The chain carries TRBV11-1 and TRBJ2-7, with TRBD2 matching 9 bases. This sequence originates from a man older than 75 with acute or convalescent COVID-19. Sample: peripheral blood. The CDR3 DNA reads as TGTGCCAGCAGCTCTAGCGGGAACCGGTACGAGCAGTACTTC. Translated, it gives CASSSSGNRYEQYF.